This T cell receptor beta chain appears in the sequencing data of a study of PD-L1 blockade in urothelial cancer. The germline V gene encodes CDR1 SGDLS and CDR2 YYNGEE. V trimming: 2 bases; J trimming: 9 bases; junction bases outside the gene matches: 12. The CDR3 is 16 amino acids. Time point denoted: peripheral blood 6 weeks after treatment start. TCRdb's table, derived via immunoSEQ multiplex PCR, lists solely in-frame clones and lacks some. The sample has approximately 110,000 clones; approximately 90% are singletons. The chain has TRBV9 and TRBJ2-2, with 8 nucleotides matching TRBD1. The TCR originated in a man aged 60 to 69 with urothelial cancer. Source: PBMCs, taken around atezolizumab (anti-PD-L1) treatment. In DNA form, the CDR3 reads TGTGCCAGCAGCGTCGCTGGGCAGGGGGCCGGGCGGGAGCTGTTTTTT. This encodes CASSVAGQGAGRELFF.